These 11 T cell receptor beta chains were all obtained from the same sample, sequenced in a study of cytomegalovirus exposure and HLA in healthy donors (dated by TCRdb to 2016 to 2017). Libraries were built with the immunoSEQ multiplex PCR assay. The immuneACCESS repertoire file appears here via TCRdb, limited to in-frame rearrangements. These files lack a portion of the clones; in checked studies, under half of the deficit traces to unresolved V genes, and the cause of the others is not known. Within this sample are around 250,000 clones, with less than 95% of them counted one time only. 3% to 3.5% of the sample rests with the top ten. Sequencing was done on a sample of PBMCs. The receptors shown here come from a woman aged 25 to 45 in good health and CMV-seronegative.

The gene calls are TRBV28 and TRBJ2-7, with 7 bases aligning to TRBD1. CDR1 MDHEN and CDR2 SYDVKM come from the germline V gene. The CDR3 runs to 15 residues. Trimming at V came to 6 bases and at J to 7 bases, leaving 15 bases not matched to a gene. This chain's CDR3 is CASRENLGGAGEQYF. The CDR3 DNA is TGTGCCAGCAGAGAAAATCTAGGGGGCGCAGGGGAGCAGTACTTC. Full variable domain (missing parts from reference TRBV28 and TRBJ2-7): DVKVTQSSRYLVKRTGEKVFLECVQDMDHENMFWYRQDPGLGLRLIYFSYDVKMKEKGDIPEGYSVSREKKERFSLILESASTNQTSMYLCASRENLGGAGEQYFGPGTRLTVT.

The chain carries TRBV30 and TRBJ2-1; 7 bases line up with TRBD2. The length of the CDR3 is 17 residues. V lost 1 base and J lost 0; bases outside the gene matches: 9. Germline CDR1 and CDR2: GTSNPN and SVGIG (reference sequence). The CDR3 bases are TGTGCCTGGAGTGGGGCAACTAAGCGGGACTCCTACAATGAGCAGTTCTTC. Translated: CAWSGATKRDSYNEQFF.

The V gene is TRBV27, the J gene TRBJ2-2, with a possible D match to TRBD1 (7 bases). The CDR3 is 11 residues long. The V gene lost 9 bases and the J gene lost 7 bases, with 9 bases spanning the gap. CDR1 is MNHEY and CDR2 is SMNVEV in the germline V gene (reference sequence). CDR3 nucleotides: TGTGCCAGTCAGGGGGGCGGGGAGCTGTTTTTT. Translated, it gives CASQGGGELFF.

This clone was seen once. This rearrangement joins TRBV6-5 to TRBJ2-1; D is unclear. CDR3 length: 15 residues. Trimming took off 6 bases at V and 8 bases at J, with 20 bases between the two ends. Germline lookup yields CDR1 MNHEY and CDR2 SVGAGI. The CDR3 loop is CASSNLKGSWHEQFF. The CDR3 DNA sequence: TGTGCCAGCAGCAATCTAAAGGGAAGCTGGCATGAGCAGTTCTTC.

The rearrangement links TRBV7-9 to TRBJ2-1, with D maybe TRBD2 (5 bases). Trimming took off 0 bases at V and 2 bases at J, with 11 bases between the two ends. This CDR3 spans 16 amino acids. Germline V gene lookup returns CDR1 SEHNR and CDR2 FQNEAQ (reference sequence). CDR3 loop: CASSLAASRTYNEQFF. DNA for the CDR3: TGTGCCAGCAGCTTAGCTGCTAGCAGGACCTACAATGAGCAGTTCTTC. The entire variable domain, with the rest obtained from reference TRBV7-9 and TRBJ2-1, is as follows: DTGVSQNPRHKITKRGQNVTFRCDPISEHNRLYWYRQTLGQGPEFLTYFQNEAQLEKSRLLSDRFSAERPKGSFSTLEIQRTEQGDSAMYLCASSLAASRTYNEQFFGPGTRLTVL.

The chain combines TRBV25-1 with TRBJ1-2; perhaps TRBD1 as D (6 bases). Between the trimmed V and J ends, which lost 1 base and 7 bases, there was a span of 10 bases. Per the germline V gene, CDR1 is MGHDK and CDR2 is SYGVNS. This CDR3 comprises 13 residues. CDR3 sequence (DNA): TGTGCCAGCAGTGAATTCGGACAGCGTGGCTACACCTTC. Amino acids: CASSEFGQRGYTF.

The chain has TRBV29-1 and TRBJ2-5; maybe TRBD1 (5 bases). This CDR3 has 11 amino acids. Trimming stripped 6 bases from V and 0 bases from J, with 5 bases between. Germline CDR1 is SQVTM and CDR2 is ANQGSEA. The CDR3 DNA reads TGCAGCGTGACAGACCAAGAGACCCAGTACTTC. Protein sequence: CSVTDQETQYF.

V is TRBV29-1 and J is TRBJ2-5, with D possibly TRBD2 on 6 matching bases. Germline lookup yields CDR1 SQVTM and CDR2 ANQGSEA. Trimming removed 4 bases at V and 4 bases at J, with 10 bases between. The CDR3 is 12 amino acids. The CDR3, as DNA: TGCAGCGTTGGCGGGATAGGAGAGACCCAGTACTTC. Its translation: CSVGGIGETQYF.

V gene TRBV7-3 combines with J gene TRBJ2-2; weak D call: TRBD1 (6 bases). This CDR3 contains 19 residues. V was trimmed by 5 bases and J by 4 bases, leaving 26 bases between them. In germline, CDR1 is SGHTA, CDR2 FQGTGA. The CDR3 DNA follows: TGTGCCAGCAGCCTCGCATGGAGGTGGGGGCGCGAGGCCACCGGGGAGCTGTTTTTT. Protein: CASSLAWRWGREATGELFF.

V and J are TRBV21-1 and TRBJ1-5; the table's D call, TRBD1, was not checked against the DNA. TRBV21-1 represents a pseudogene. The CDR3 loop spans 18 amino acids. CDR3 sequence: CASSNVFRTGTSNQPQHF. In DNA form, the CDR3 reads TGTGCCAGCAGCAATGTGTTTAGGACAGGGACTAGCAATCAGCCCCAGCATTTT.

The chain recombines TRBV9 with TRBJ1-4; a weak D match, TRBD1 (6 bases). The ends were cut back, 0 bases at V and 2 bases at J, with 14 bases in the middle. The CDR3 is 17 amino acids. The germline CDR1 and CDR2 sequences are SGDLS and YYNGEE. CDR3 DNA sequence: TGTGCCAGCAGCGTAGGAGGCAGGGGTTCGACTAATGAAAAACTGTTTTTT. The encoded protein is CASSVGGRGSTNEKLFF.